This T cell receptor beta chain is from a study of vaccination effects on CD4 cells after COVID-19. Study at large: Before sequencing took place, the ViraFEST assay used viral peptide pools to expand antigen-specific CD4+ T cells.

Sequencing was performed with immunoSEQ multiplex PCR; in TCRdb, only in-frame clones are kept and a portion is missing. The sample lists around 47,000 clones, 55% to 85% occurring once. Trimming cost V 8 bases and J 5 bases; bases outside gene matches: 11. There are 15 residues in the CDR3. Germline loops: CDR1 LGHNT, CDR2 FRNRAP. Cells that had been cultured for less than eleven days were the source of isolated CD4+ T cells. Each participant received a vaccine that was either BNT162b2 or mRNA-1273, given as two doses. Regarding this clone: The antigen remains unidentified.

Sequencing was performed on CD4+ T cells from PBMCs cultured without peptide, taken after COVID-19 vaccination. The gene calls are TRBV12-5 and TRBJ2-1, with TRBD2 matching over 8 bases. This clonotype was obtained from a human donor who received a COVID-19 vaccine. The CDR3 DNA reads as TGTGCTAGTAAAATCGGGGGGGCTAAGGACAATGAGCAGTTCTTC. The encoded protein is CASKIGGAKDNEQFF.